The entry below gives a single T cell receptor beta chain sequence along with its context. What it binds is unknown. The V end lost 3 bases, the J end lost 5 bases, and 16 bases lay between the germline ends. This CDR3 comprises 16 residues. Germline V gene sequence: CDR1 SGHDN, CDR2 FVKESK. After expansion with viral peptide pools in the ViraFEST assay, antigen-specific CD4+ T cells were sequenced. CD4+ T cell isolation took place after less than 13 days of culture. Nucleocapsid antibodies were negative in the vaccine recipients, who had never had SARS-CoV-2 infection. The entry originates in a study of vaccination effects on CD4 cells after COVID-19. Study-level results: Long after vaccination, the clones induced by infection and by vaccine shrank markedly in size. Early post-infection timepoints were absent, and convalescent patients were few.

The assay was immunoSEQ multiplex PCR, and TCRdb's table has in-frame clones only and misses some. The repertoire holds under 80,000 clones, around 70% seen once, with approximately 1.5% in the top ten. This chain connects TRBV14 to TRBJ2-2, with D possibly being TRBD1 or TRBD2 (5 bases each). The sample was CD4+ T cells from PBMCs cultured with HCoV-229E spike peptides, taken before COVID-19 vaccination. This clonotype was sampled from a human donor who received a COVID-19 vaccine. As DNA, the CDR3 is TGTGCCAGCAGCCACAGAGACAGAGGGTATACCGGGGAGCTGTTTTTT. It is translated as CASSHRDRGYTGELFF.